This T cell receptor (beta chain) was found in a study of T cells in Graves' hyperthyroidism and ophthalmopathy. A word on this clonotype: No antigen is known for it.

Findings and caveats of the study: Ophthalmopathy was distinguished from stable hyperthyroidism by 13 V-J signatures. Within blood appeared most thyroid clonotypes that had expanded above 0.001.

Regions amplified from RNA transcripts were the TCR beta CDR3 regions. With the HTBI primer set, the TCR CDR3 went through a first round of RT-PCR. TCRdb re-called the multiplex PCR reads through MiXCR, storing one row per CDR3 protein. The repertoire holds more than 500,000 distinct CDR3 sequences, approximately 49% seen once, with approximately 44% in the top ten. Thyroid ultrasound and orbital computed tomography, with clinical symptoms and serum thyroxine and TRAb, informed diagnoses. The sample taken for sequencing was peripheral blood or thyroid tissue (not recorded which). The origin of this receptor is an adult woman with Graves' disease, either hyperthyroidism or ophthalmopathy (not recorded which).

The CDR3 DNA reads as TGTGCCAGCAGTTCATCAGGGAGGGGCGAGCAGTACTTC. Translation gives CASSSSGRGEQYF. This rearrangement joins TRBV6-5 to TRBJ2-7, with 7 bases that match TRBD2. The germline V gene has CDR1 MNHEY and CDR2 SVGAGI. The trim removed 4 bases at V and 6 bases at J, leaving 6 bases unmatched. This CDR3 spans 13 amino acids.